A few counts support the clone carrying this TCR beta chain. Its antigen is undetermined. The same CDR3 also results from other DNA sequences found in this sample. This entry is derived from a study of T cell responses to AZD1222 COVID-19 vaccine. General study findings and limits: White British ancestry dominated among donors, who included more females, and clonal diversity was possibly underestimated.

This CDR3 spans 13 amino acids. With 0 bases removed from V and 0 bases from J, the gap between germline ends came to 5 bases. CDR1 is GTSNPN, CDR2 SVGIG, per germline (reference sequence). Repertoires were generated with immunoSEQ multiplex PCR, while TCRdb's copy carries only in-frame clones and drops some. The table lists tens of thousands of clones, about 90% of them singletons, with approximately 15% in the top ten. The rearrangement uses TRBV30 and TRBJ1-2; D is unclear. This receptor was obtained from an adult in good health. The sequencing here drew on peripheral blood, taken on day 0 of AZD1222 vaccination. For the CDR3, the DNA is TGTGCCTGGAGTGTTGAGGCTAACTATGGCTACACCTTC. Its protein is CAWSVEANYGYTF.